The rows below give T cell receptor beta chains drawn from one sample of a study of T cells after somatic rescue of genetic block. TCRdb's copy holds only in-frame clones and misses some; the assay was immunoSEQ multiplex PCR. In the table there are 60,000 to 75,000 clones, 92% of which are singletons. What was sequenced was peripheral blood mononuclear cells (PBMCs). These receptors originate from a man aged 40-55 years. Each CDR3 is given with its conserved first and last residue. The D gene is left open where the match is weak. Clone size is not always given. Where it is, it says once, few, many or a class for expanded clones.

j_gene: TRBJ2-2; v_gene: TRBV5-1; abundance: .; d_gene: .; CDR3aa: CASSGTSLTGELFF; CDR3nt: TGCGCCAGCAGCGGAACCTCCCTCACCGGGGAGCTGTTTTTT
j_gene: TRBJ2-3; v_gene: TRBV30; abundance: .; d_gene: .; CDR3aa: CAWDWTDTQYF; CDR3nt: TGTGCCTGGGACTGGACAGATACGCAGTATTTT
j_gene: TRBJ2-1; v_gene: TRBV7-9; abundance: few; d_gene: TRBD2; CDR3aa: CASSLAQRGVQFF; CDR3nt: TGTGCCAGCAGCTTAGCGCAGCGGGGGGTGCAGTTCTTC
j_gene: TRBJ2-1; v_gene: TRBV18; abundance: .; d_gene: TRBD2; CDR3aa: CASSLGLAGGYYNEQFF; CDR3nt: TGTGCCAGCTCACTGGGCTTAGCGGGAGGGTACTACAATGAGCAGTTCTTC
j_gene: TRBJ1-2; v_gene: TRBV7-9; abundance: .; d_gene: TRBD1; CDR3aa: CASSLRDRDDGYTF; CDR3nt: TGTGCCAGCAGCCTACGGGACAGGGATGATGGCTACACCTTC
j_gene: TRBJ2-1; v_gene: TRBV9; abundance: .; d_gene: .; CDR3aa: CASSVTSSYNEQFF; CDR3nt: TGTGCCAGCAGCGTAACGAGCTCCTACAATGAGCAGTTCTTC
j_gene: TRBJ1-5; v_gene: TRBV28; abundance: .; d_gene: .; CDR3aa: CASSLDRRQPQHF; CDR3nt: TGTGCCAGCAGTTTAGACAGGCGTCAGCCCCAGCATTTT
j_gene: TRBJ2-7; v_gene: TRBV6-1; abundance: .; d_gene: .; CDR3aa: CASSATSWGVSYEQYF; CDR3nt: TGTGCCAGCAGTGCAACTAGCTGGGGGGTCTCCTACGAGCAGTACTTC
j_gene: TRBJ2-3; v_gene: TRBV27; abundance: .; d_gene: TRBD1; CDR3aa: CASSSARTGSGADTQYF; CDR3nt: TGTGCCAGCAGTTCGGCCCGGACAGGGAGTGGGGCAGATACGCAGTATTTT
j_gene: TRBJ2-2; v_gene: TRBV28; abundance: .; d_gene: .; CDR3aa: CASSRPMGGKRELFF; CDR3nt: TGTGCCAGCAGCCGCCCAATGGGGGGCAAAAGGGAGCTGTTTTTT
j_gene: TRBJ1-2; v_gene: TRBV12-5; abundance: .; d_gene: .; CDR3aa: CASGFGGYGYTF; CDR3nt: TGTGCTAGTGGTTTCGGAGGCTATGGCTACACCTTC
j_gene: TRBJ1-2; v_gene: TRBV19; abundance: .; d_gene: .; CDR3aa: CASSAAVRGNYGYTF; CDR3nt: TGTGCCAGTAGTGCGGCAGTCAGGGGTAATTATGGCTACACCTTC
j_gene: TRBJ2-7; v_gene: TRBV7-6; abundance: .; d_gene: .; CDR3aa: CASSHAQGFAYEQYF; CDR3nt: TGTGCCAGCAGCCATGCTCAGGGATTTGCCTACGAGCAGTACTTC
j_gene: TRBJ2-7; v_gene: TRBV5-1; abundance: .; d_gene: .; CDR3aa: CASSLQGGPLEQYF; CDR3nt: TGCGCCAGCAGCTTGCAGGGGGGACCCCTCGAGCAGTACTTC
j_gene: TRBJ2-1; v_gene: TRBV5-4; abundance: .; d_gene: .; CDR3aa: CASSLDYLGGEQFF; CDR3nt: TGTGCCAGCAGCTTGGACTACCTGGGCGGCGAGCAGTTCTTC
j_gene: TRBJ2-7; v_gene: TRBV5-1; abundance: .; d_gene: .; CDR3aa: CASSLGPGPTYEQYF; CDR3nt: TGCGCCAGCAGCTTAGGCCCGGGACCGACCTACGAGCAGTACTTC
j_gene: TRBJ2-2; v_gene: TRBV9; abundance: .; d_gene: TRBD1; CDR3aa: CASSVVTGVDTGELFF; CDR3nt: TGTGCCAGCAGCGTCGTGACAGGGGTCGACACCGGGGAGCTGTTTTTT
j_gene: TRBJ2-1; v_gene: TRBV11-2; abundance: .; d_gene: .; CDR3aa: CASSYRDRYNEQFF; CDR3nt: TGTGCCAGCAGCTATAGGGACCGTTACAATGAGCAGTTCTTC
j_gene: TRBJ2-7; v_gene: TRBV18; abundance: .; d_gene: .; CDR3aa: CASSPPGQPLEQYF; CDR3nt: TGTGCCAGCTCACCACCAGGACAGCCTCTCGAGCAGTACTTC
j_gene: TRBJ2-7; v_gene: TRBV11-2; abundance: .; d_gene: TRBD1; CDR3aa: CASSLTGQVTGEQYF; CDR3nt: TGTGCCAGCAGCCTCACCGGACAGGTTACGGGAGAGCAGTACTTC
j_gene: TRBJ1-1; v_gene: TRBV9; abundance: .; d_gene: .; CDR3aa: CASSVDSRGHPGDTEAFF; CDR3nt: TGTGCCAGCAGCGTAGACTCCAGGGGTCATCCAGGGGACACTGAAGCTTTCTTT
j_gene: TRBJ2-7; v_gene: TRBV6-1; abundance: .; d_gene: .; CDR3aa: CASRLQPGSYEQYF; CDR3nt: TGTGCCAGCAGACTACAGCCGGGCTCCTACGAGCAGTACTTC
j_gene: TRBJ2-7; v_gene: TRBV19; abundance: .; d_gene: .; CDR3aa: CASSTYDGYEQYF; CDR3nt: TGTGCCAGTAGTACCTACGACGGGTACGAGCAGTACTTC
j_gene: TRBJ2-5; v_gene: TRBV15; abundance: .; d_gene: .; CDR3aa: CATSPLAGGSAPQETQYF; CDR3nt: TGTGCCACCAGCCCTCTGGCAGGGGGGTCAGCCCCCCAAGAGACCCAGTACTTC
j_gene: TRBJ1-2; v_gene: TRBV9; abundance: .; d_gene: TRBD1; CDR3aa: CASSVWDRVTNYGYTF; CDR3nt: TGTGCCAGCAGCGTATGGGACAGAGTCACTAACTATGGCTACACCTTC
j_gene: TRBJ2-1; v_gene: TRBV10-3; abundance: .; d_gene: TRBD1; CDR3aa: CAISTGQLYNEQFF; CDR3nt: TGTGCCATCAGTACGGGACAGCTTTACAATGAGCAGTTCTTC
j_gene: TRBJ2-7; v_gene: TRBV18; abundance: .; d_gene: .; CDR3aa: CASSPRQRWGEQYF; CDR3nt: TGTGCCAGCTCACCGCGACAACGATGGGGTGAGCAGTACTTC
j_gene: TRBJ2-7; v_gene: TRBV15; abundance: .; d_gene: TRBD1; CDR3aa: CATSRELGQTYEQYF; CDR3nt: TGTGCCACCAGCAGAGAGCTGGGACAGACCTACGAGCAGTACTTC
j_gene: TRBJ1-4; v_gene: TRBV5-8; abundance: .; d_gene: TRBD1; CDR3aa: CASSLPARGGEKLFF; CDR3nt: TGTGCCAGCAGCTTGCCGGCCAGGGGGGGAGAAAAACTGTTTTTT
j_gene: TRBJ2-1; v_gene: TRBV20-1; abundance: .; d_gene: TRBD1; CDR3aa: CSSKGAVEQFF; CDR3nt: TGCAGTTCAAAGGGGGCGGTTGAGCAGTTCTTC
j_gene: TRBJ2-7; v_gene: TRBV27; abundance: .; d_gene: .; CDR3aa: CASSLSGSSYEQYF; CDR3nt: TGTGCCAGCAGTTTATCTGGCAGCTCCTACGAGCAGTACTTC
j_gene: TRBJ2-7; v_gene: TRBV5-1; abundance: .; d_gene: TRBD1; CDR3aa: CASSLDRGHEQYF; CDR3nt: TGCGCCAGCAGCTTGGACAGGGGCCACGAGCAGTACTTC
j_gene: TRBJ2-1; v_gene: TRBV19; abundance: .; d_gene: .; CDR3aa: CASSMEWNEQFF; CDR3nt: TGTGCCAGTAGTATGGAATGGAATGAGCAGTTCTTC
j_gene: TRBJ1-6; v_gene: TRBV7-8; abundance: .; d_gene: .; CDR3aa: CASSSPQDSYNSPLHF; CDR3nt: TGTGCCAGCAGCTCACCCCAGGACTCCTATAATTCACCCCTCCACTTT
j_gene: TRBJ1-5; v_gene: TRBV18; abundance: .; d_gene: TRBD1; CDR3aa: CASSGGQGPNQPQHF; CDR3nt: TGTGCCAGCTCCGGGGGACAGGGCCCAAATCAGCCCCAGCATTTT
j_gene: TRBJ2-3; v_gene: TRBV10-3; abundance: .; d_gene: .; CDR3aa: CAISDLAEGTDTQYF; CDR3nt: TGTGCCATCAGTGACCTAGCCGAAGGCACAGATACGCAGTATTTT
j_gene: TRBJ2-2; v_gene: TRBV11-2; abundance: .; d_gene: .; CDR3aa: CASSLDPGLVTGELFF; CDR3nt: TGTGCCAGCAGCTTAGATCCCGGACTTGTCACCGGGGAGCTGTTTTTT
j_gene: TRBJ1-1; v_gene: TRBV7-2; abundance: .; d_gene: .; CDR3aa: CASSLGRNTEAFF; CDR3nt: TGTGCCAGCAGCTTAGGAAGGAACACTGAAGCTTTCTTT
j_gene: TRBJ1-1; v_gene: TRBV5-1; abundance: .; d_gene: .; CDR3aa: CASSSQQGNTEAFF; CDR3nt: TGCGCCAGCAGCTCACAACAGGGGAACACTGAAGCTTTCTTT
j_gene: TRBJ2-5; v_gene: TRBV27; abundance: .; d_gene: .; CDR3aa: CASRLYQRETQYF; CDR3nt: TGTGCCAGCAGACTCTACCAGCGGGAGACCCAGTACTTC
j_gene: TRBJ2-2; v_gene: TRBV28; abundance: .; d_gene: .; CDR3aa: CASWTPANTGELFF; CDR3nt: TGTGCCAGTTGGACACCAGCGAACACCGGGGAGCTGTTTTTT
j_gene: TRBJ2-6; v_gene: TRBV7-9; abundance: once; d_gene: TRBD1; CDR3aa: CASSLGLHRGPSGANVLTF; CDR3nt: TGTGCCAGCAGCTTAGGGCTCCACAGGGGCCCGTCTGGGGCCAACGTCCTGACTTTC
j_gene: TRBJ2-7; v_gene: TRBV5-8; abundance: .; d_gene: .; CDR3aa: CASSREGLTGYEQYF; CDR3nt: TGTGCCAGCAGCCGAGAGGGGCTTACAGGCTACGAGCAGTACTTC
j_gene: TRBJ2-2; v_gene: TRBV18; abundance: .; d_gene: .; CDR3aa: CASSPNPGARGGELFF; CDR3nt: TGTGCCAGCTCACCAAACCCCGGGGCGCGCGGCGGGGAGCTGTTTTTT
j_gene: TRBJ1-1; v_gene: TRBV29-1; abundance: .; d_gene: TRBD1; CDR3aa: CSVRRTGAGRTEAFF; CDR3nt: TGCAGCGTCCGACGGACAGGAGCTGGGCGCACTGAAGCTTTCTTT
j_gene: TRBJ1-2; v_gene: TRBV6-6; abundance: .; d_gene: TRBD1; CDR3aa: CASSRSGTGLGYTF; CDR3nt: TGTGCCAGCAGTAGATCCGGGACAGGGCTTGGCTACACCTTC
j_gene: TRBJ1-6; v_gene: TRBV7-9; abundance: .; d_gene: .; CDR3aa: CASSLAGEGNSPLHF; CDR3nt: TGTGCCAGCAGCTTAGCCGGGGAAGGTAATTCACCCCTCCACTTT
j_gene: TRBJ2-7; v_gene: TRBV5-1; abundance: .; d_gene: .; CDR3aa: CASSSRLPTPYEQYF; CDR3nt: TGCGCCAGCAGCTCCAGGTTGCCCACCCCCTACGAGCAGTACTTC
j_gene: TRBJ2-5; v_gene: TRBV10-2; abundance: .; d_gene: .; CDR3aa: CASRPTAYQETQYF; CDR3nt: TGCGCCAGCAGGCCGACAGCGTACCAAGAGACCCAGTACTTC
j_gene: TRBJ2-1; v_gene: TRBV6-5; abundance: .; d_gene: .; CDR3aa: CASRPAWQYNEQFF; CDR3nt: TGTGCCAGCAGGCCGGCCTGGCAATACAATGAGCAGTTCTTC
j_gene: TRBJ2-7; v_gene: TRBV6-6; abundance: .; d_gene: .; CDR3aa: CASSRGREQYF; CDR3nt: TGTGCCAGCAGTAGGGGTCGCGAGCAGTACTTC
j_gene: TRBJ1-6; v_gene: TRBV19; abundance: .; d_gene: .; CDR3aa: CASSMQLPVSSYNSPLHF; CDR3nt: TGTGCCAGTAGTATGCAACTGCCCGTCAGCTCCTATAATTCACCCCTCCACTTT
j_gene: TRBJ2-1; v_gene: TRBV27; abundance: .; d_gene: TRBD2; CDR3aa: CASSLGLAGVNEQFF; CDR3nt: TGTGCCAGCAGTTTAGGACTAGCGGGAGTAAATGAGCAGTTCTTC
j_gene: TRBJ2-7; v_gene: TRBV5-6; abundance: .; d_gene: TRBD2; CDR3aa: CASSLAGEGEQYF; CDR3nt: TGTGCCAGCAGCTTGGCCGGGGAGGGCGAGCAGTACTTC
j_gene: TRBJ1-6; v_gene: TRBV14; abundance: .; d_gene: TRBD1; CDR3aa: CASSHLQGTGPLHF; CDR3nt: TGTGCCAGCAGCCATTTACAGGGGACAGGGCCCCTCCACTTT
j_gene: TRBJ1-6; v_gene: TRBV5-1; abundance: .; d_gene: .; CDR3aa: CASSRVGSPLGSLHF; CDR3nt: TGCGCCAGCAGCCGAGTGGGGTCCCCGTTGGGGTCCCTCCACTTT
j_gene: TRBJ1-1; v_gene: TRBV7-7; abundance: .; d_gene: .; CDR3aa: CASSLVVNTEAFF; CDR3nt: TGTGCCAGCAGCTTAGTTGTAAACACTGAAGCTTTCTTT
j_gene: TRBJ2-5; v_gene: TRBV7-8; abundance: .; d_gene: .; CDR3aa: CASSSGDTETQYF; CDR3nt: TGTGCCAGCAGCTCAGGGGATACAGAGACCCAGTACTTC
j_gene: TRBJ1-1; v_gene: TRBV6-5; abundance: .; d_gene: .; CDR3aa: CASSYSGGGTEAFF; CDR3nt: TGTGCCAGCAGTTACTCGGGGGGGGGCACTGAAGCTTTCTTT